The T cell receptor (beta chain) under discussion was sequenced for a study of Ad26.COV2.S vaccination and SARS-CoV-2 variants (dated by TCRdb to about 2021). With respect to the entire study: Vaccine-arm donors were drawn from COV1001, a multicentre, randomized, double-blind, placebo-controlled phase I-IIa trial of Ad26.COV2.S in healthy adults. Investigators did not know the trial group allocation while performing experiments and assessing outcomes. Dosing of Ad26.COV2.S was intramuscular, at either 5x10^10 or 1x10^11 viral particles, delivered as one shot or as two shots spaced 56 days apart. Trial participants were randomized into five groups of five, in which low-dose or high-dose Ad26.COV2.S was given once or twice, or placebo was given on both occasions. The specificity and breadth of SARS-CoV-2-reactive T cell receptors after Ad26.COV2.S vaccination were assessed by TCRbeta repertoire sequencing. The TCR-sequenced set comprised around 32 samples: some 19 Ad26.COV2.S vaccine recipients, 5 placebo recipients and 8 SARS-CoV-2 convalescent individuals. Overall study results and their limits: According to the authors, total T cell responses may have been underestimated by the TCR breadth and depth analyses. Vaccine and placebo recipients had comparable non-spike TCR breadth, which fits with the vaccine containing only spike. The study lacked the statistical power to compare responses across vaccine doses or regimens. After vaccination, substantial breadth of spike-specific CD8+ and CD4+ T cell responses was reported. Spike-specific TCR breadth was higher in Ad26.COV2.S recipients than in placebo recipients (P = 0.0014).

From a lookup of the germline V gene (reference sequence), CDR1 and CDR2 are DFQATT and SNEGSKA. V and J are truncated by 6 bases and 4 bases respectively, leaving an intervening sequence of 7 bases. There are 11 amino acids in the CDR3, from cysteine to phenylalanine inclusive. The only DNA kept is the CDR3, 33 bases in frame from the first base. TCRbeta CDR3 regions were sequenced with the immunoSEQ Assay. After extraction, genomic DNA underwent amplification by bias-controlled multiplex PCR, followed by high-throughput sequencing. The authors' pipeline ran thus. To quantify the absolute abundance of each unique TCRbeta CDR3 region, sequences were collapsed and filtered. T cell fraction was estimated by normalization of TCRbeta template counts to usable DNA, with usable DNA being measured through amplification of reference genes present in all nucleated cells. Repertoire TCRs were annotated as SARS-CoV-2-specific when V gene, CDR3 amino acid sequence and J gene were exactly matched to a known reactive TCR set. The reference SARS-CoV-2 TCR set was obtained from MIRA and was filtered for enrichment in COVID-19-positive ImmuneCODE repertoires, whereby public or cross-reactive TCRs were removed. Using the MIRA antigens, annotated TCRs were further analysed by specific ORF or by position within an ORF. Breadth was defined as annotated unique rearrangements over total unique productive rearrangements; depth was the summed frequency of those rearrangements. TCR breadth was compared between groups using two-sided Wilcoxon rank-sum tests. TCRdb retrieved this table from immuneACCESS and kept in-frame rearrangements only. Not all clones are present; in checked studies, unresolved V genes account for under half, and no reason is known for the remainder. Clonal size and the V and J genes are those of that table, whereas D and trimming came from the DNA. Counted in this sample were approximately 360,000 clones; roughly 80% of them appeared once. The top ten clonotypes cover roughly 7.4% of the sample.

According to the study, the label for this sample's treatment or condition signals: some 20 received Ad26.COV2.S at low or high dose, single or two shots; 5 received placebo; per-sample allocation not given. For vaccine and placebo recipients, the sequenced repertoires came from samples collected on day 63 after the first injection. Cohort 1b enrolled roughly 25 adults aged 18-55 years at a single site in Boston, USA, between 29 July and 7 August 2020. Ad26.COV2.S was a replication-incompetent adenovirus type 26 vector that expressed a prefusion-stabilized SARS-CoV-2 spike protein derived from the original Wuhan strain. For this clone: Its antigen is currently not known. No much larger clone exists at a distance of one base, and base qualities are not known.

The material was peripheral blood, obtained in a trial of Ad26.COV2.S vaccine versus placebo. The clonotype was recovered from a person between 18 and 60 years old who received the Ad26.COV2.S COVID-19 vaccine or a placebo. The chain employs TRBV20-1 and TRBJ2-1; too little of a D gene remains to name it. The nucleotide sequence reads TGCAGTGCGGGATTTTACAATGAGCAGTTCTTC. This gives the protein CSAGFYNEQFF.